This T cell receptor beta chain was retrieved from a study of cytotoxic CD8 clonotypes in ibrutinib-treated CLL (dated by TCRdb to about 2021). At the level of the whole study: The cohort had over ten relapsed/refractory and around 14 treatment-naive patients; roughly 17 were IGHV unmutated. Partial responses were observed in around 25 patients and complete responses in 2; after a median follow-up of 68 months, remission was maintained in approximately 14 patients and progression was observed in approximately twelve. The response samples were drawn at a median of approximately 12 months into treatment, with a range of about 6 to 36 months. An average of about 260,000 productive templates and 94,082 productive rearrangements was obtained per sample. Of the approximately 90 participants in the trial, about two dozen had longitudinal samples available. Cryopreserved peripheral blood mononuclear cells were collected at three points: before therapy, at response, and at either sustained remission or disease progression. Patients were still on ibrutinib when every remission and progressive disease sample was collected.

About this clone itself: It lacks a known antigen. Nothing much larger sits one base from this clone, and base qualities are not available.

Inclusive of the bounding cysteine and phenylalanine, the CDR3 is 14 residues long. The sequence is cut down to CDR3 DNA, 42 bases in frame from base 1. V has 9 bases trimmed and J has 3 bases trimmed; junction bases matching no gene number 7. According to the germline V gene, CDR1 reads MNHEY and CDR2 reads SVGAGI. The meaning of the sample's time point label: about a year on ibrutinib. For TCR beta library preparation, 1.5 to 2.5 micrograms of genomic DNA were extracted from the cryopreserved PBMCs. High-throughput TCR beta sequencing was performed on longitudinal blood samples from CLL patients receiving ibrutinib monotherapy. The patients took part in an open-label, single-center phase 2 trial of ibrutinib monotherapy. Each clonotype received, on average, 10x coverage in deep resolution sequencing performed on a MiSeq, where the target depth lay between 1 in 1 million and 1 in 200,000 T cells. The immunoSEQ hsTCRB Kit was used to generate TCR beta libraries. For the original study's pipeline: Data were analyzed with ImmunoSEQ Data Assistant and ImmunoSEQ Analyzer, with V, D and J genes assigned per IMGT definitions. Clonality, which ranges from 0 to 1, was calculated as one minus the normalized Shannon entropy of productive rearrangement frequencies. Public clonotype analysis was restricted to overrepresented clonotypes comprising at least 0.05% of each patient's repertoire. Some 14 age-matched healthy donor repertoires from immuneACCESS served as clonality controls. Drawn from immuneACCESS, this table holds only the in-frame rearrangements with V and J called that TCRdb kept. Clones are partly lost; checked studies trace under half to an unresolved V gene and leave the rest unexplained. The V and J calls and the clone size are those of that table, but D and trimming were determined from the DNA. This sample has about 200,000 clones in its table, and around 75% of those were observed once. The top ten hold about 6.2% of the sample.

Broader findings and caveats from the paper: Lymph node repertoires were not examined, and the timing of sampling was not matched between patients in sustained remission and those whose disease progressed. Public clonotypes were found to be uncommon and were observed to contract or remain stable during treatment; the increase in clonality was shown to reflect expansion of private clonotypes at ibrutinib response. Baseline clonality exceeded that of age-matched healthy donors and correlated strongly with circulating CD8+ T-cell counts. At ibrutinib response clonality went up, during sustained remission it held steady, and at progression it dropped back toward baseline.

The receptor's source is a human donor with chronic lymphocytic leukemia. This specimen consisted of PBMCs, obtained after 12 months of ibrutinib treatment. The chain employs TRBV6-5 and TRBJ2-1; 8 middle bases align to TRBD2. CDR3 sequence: CASQTSGGYNEQFF. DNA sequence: TGTGCCAGTCAAACTAGCGGAGGCTACAATGAGCAGTTCTTC.